This T cell receptor beta chain was documented in a study of blood T cell repertoires in COVID-19. Study details: There were acute and convalescent COVID-19 samples, and they came from the United States, Italy and Spain. PBMCs, B-cell-depleted T cells, or T cells were the source of the cDNA or gDNA that made up the material.

Germline values: CDR1 SGHNT, CDR2 YYREEE (reference sequence). CDR3 size: 15 residues. The V and J ends lost 4 bases and 5 bases respectively, with 18 bases between them. Assay: immunoSEQ multiplex PCR; the TCRdb copy retains only in-frame clones and omits some. The sample records about 58,000 clones, more than 80% being singletons. V usage is TRBV5-4 and J usage is TRBJ2-5, with D perhaps TRBD1 (5 bases). Sequenced: peripheral blood. The TCR sequence derives from a human donor in a cohort sampled during active COVID-19. CDR3 amino acids: CASSPRGHLRETQYF. CDR3 nucleotide sequence: TGTGCCAGCAGCCCGAGAGGACACTTGAGGGAGACCCAGTACTTC. The variable domain in full, with the rest retrieved from reference TRBV5-4 and TRBJ2-5, is ETGVTQSPTHLIKTRGQQVTLRCSSQSGHNTVSWYQQALGQGPQFIFQYYREEENGRGNFPPRFSGLQFPNYSSELNVNALELDDSALYLCASSPRGHLRETQYFGPGTRLLVL.